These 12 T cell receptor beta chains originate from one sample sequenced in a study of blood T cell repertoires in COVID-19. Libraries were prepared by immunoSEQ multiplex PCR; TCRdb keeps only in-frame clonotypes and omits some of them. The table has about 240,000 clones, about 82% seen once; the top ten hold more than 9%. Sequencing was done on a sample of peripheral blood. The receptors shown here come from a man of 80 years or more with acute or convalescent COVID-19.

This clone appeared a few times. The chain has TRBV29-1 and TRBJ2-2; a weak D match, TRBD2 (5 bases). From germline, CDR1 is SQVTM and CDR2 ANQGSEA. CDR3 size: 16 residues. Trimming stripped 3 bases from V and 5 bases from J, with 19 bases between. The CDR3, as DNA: TGCAGCGTTGATTCGGGTCAGGCCTCGGGGACCGGGGAGCTGTTTTTT. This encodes CSVDSGQASGTGELFF.

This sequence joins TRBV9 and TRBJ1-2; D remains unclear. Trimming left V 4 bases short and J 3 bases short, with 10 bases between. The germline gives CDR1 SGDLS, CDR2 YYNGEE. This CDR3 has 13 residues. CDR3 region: CASSPDMDYGYTF. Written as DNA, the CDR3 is TGTGCCAGCAGCCCTGACATGGACTATGGCTACACCTTC.

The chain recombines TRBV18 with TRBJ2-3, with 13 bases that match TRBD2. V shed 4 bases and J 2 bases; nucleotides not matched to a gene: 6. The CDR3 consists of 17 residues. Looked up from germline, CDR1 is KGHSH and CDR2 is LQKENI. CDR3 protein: CASSLGTSGVTTDTQYF. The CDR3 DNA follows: TGTGCCAGCTCACTCGGGACTAGCGGGGTGACCACAGATACGCAGTATTTT.

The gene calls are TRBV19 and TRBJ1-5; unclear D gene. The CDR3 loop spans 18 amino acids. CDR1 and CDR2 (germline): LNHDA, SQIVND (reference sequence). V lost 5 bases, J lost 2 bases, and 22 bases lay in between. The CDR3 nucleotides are TGTGCCAGTAGTCCCCGTTTCTCGGGTGGCAGCCGCAATCAGCCCCAGCATTTT. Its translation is CASSPRFSGGSRNQPQHF.

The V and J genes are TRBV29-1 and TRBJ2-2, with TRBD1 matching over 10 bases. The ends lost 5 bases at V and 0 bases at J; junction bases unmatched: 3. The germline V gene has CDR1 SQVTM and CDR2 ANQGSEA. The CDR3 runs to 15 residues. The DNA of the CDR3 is TGCAGCGTTAGACAGGGGGCAGCGAACACCGGGGAGCTGTTTTTT. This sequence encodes CSVRQGAANTGELFF.

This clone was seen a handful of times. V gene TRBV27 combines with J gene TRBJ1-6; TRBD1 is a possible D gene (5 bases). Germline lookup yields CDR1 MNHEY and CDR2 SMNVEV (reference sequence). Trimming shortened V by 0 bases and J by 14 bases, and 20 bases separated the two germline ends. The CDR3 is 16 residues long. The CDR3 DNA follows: TGTGCCAGCAGTTTATCGAGGAGCCCTGGGGCATTGGCCCTCCACTTT. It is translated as CASSLSRSPGALALHF.

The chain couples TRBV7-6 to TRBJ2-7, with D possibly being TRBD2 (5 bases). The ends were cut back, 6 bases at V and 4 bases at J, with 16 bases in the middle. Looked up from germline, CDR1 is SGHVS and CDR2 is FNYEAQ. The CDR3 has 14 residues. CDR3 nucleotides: TGTGCCAGCAGTCTTAGGGAGAAGCAGTACGAGCAGTACTTC. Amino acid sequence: CASSLREKQYEQYF.

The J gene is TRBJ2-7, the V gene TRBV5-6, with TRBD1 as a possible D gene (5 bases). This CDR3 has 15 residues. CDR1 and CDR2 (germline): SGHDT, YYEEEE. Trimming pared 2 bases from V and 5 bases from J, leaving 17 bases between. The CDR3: CASSFRGRVFHEQYF. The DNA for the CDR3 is TGTGCCAGCAGCTTTAGGGGCAGGGTCTTCCACGAGCAGTACTTC.

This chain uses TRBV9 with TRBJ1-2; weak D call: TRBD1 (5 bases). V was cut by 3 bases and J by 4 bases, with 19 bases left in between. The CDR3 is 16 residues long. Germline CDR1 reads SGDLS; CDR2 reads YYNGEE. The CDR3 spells CASSGTYRTPSYGYTF. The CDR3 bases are TGTGCCAGCAGCGGAACCTACAGGACCCCTAGCTATGGCTACACCTTC.

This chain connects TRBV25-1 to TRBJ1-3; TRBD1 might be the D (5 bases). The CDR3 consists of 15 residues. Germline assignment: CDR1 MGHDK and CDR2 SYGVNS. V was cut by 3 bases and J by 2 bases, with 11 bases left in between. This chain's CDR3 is CASSDFGGTGNTIYF. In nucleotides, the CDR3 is TGTGCCAGCAGTGATTTCGGGGGAACTGGAAACACCATATATTTT.

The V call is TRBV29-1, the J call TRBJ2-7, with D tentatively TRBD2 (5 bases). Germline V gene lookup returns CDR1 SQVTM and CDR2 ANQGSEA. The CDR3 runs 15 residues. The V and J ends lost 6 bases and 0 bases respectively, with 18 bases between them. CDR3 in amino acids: CSVGPESGASYEQYF. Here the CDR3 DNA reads TGCAGCGTGGGCCCTGAGAGCGGAGCCTCCTACGAGCAGTACTTC.

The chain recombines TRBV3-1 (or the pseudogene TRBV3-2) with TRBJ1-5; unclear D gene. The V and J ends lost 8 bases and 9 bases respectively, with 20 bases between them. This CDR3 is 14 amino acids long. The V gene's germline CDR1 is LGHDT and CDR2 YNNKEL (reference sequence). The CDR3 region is CASSRGIDLRPQHF. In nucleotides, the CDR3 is TGTGCCAGCTCCCGGGGTATCGACTTGAGGCCCCAGCATTTT.